At least ten counts were recorded for the clone carrying this T cell receptor (beta chain). RNA transcripts gave rise to amplified TCR beta CDR3 regions. An initial round of RT-PCR targeting the TCR CDR3 relied on the HTBI primer set. TCRdb fed the multiplex PCR reads into MiXCR, producing one record per CDR3 protein. The sample shows roughly 520,000 distinct CDR3 sequences, less than 25% of them seen only once. This record comes from a study of T cells in Graves' hyperthyroidism and ophthalmopathy. This CDR3 contains 13 residues. The V gene's germline CDR1 is MNHEY and CDR2 SVGEGT. The V gene end was trimmed by 0 bases and the J gene end by 7 bases; junction bases not matched to a gene: 0.

Sequencing was done on a sample of blood. The source is a woman aged 25 to 45 with Graves' ophthalmopathy. The V gene is TRBV6-2 or TRBV6-3, the J gene TRBJ2-4; 7 bases are a match to TRBD2. The CDR3 DNA sequence: TGTGCCAGCAGTTACTCGCGGGAGAACATTCAGTACTTC. It is translated as CASSYSRENIQYF.